This TCR beta chain derives from a study of cytomegalovirus exposure and HLA in healthy donors. This PCR relied on a set of 60 Vbeta primers and 13 Jbeta primers. Some clones are missing from TCRdb's copy, which holds only in-frame ones; the method was immunoSEQ multiplex PCR. The sample lists about 150,000 clones, about 82% occurring once. Notes on the study in general: Researchers counted approximately 160 TCR beta chains as cytomegalovirus-associated. Reportedly, fewer N-insertions than the roughly 700-donor mean appeared in an Asian-associated ancestry cluster in a later analysis.

This clone was counted a few times. What it binds is not known. CDR3 length: 20 residues. The chain couples TRBV12-2 to TRBJ1-1; TRBD1 is taken as the D call from the table, unchecked against the DNA. TRBV12-2 is given as a pseudogene. The source material was PBMCs. The receptor's source is a male donor in good health and CMV-seronegative. The CDR3 nucleotides read TGTGCAAGTCGCTTAGCGATAGGGCCCCCGTGGCAGGGGGCGAGGGCTGAAGCTTTCTTT. It encodes CASRLAIGPPWQGARAEAFF.